These 30 T cell receptor beta chains came from one sample sequenced in a study of blood T cell repertoires in COVID-19. Method: immunoSEQ multiplex PCR; TCRdb's copy keeps in-frame clones and lacks some. The table has roughly 400,000 clones, more than 70% seen once; the top ten hold 1.2% to 1.5%. The sample was PBMCs or T cells enriched from blood (not recorded which). Receptor source: a woman between 18 and 29 years old who had been exposed to COVID-19.

This chain connects TRBV2 to TRBJ2-7; 8 bases agree with TRBD1. After removal of 8 bases from V and 5 bases from J, the junction contained 23 bases not matched to a gene. Germline V lookup: CDR1 SNHLY, CDR2 FYNNEI. The CDR3 loop spans 18 amino acids. As DNA, the CDR3 is TGTGCCAGCCGGCCCTTTAGGTACACTGGACAGGGTGGCAACGAGCAGTACTTC. Protein sequence: CASRPFRYTGQGGNEQYF.

This clone was detected only a few times. The J gene is TRBJ1-6, the V gene TRBV14; D is possibly TRBD1 (5 bases). Germline V lookup: CDR1 SGHDN, CDR2 FVKESK. Trimming took off 2 bases at V and 6 bases at J, with 11 bases between the two ends. The CDR3 is 15 residues long. This chain's CDR3 is CASSQMTVTNSPLHF. CDR3 DNA: TGTGCCAGCAGCCAAATGACAGTAACTAATTCACCCCTCCACTTT.

The chain links TRBV18 to TRBJ2-6; D remains unclear. Per germline, CDR1 KGHSH and CDR2 LQKENI. V shed 2 bases and J shed 4 bases, with 9 bases lying between them. This CDR3 has 15 residues. The CDR3 loop is CASSPGLSGANVLTF. CDR3 sequence (DNA): TGTGCCAGCTCACCAGGGCTCTCCGGGGCCAACGTCCTGACTTTC.

The V gene is TRBV6-4, the J gene TRBJ1-5; the match to TRBD1 covers 8 bases. CDR1 and CDR2 (germline): MRHNA, SNTAGT. This CDR3 comprises 13 residues. The V and J ends lost 6 bases and 6 bases, in that order; junction bases with no gene match: 4. The CDR3 nucleotides are TGTGCCAGCAGCCGGACAGGGACTCAGCCCCAGCATTTT. Translated: CASSRTGTQPQHF.

The rearrangement joins TRBV6-5 to TRBJ2-1; 8 bases are a match to TRBD2. J was trimmed by 14 bases and V by 6 bases; bases with no gene match: 12. From germline, CDR1 is MNHEY and CDR2 SVGAGI. This CDR3 comprises 13 residues. Here the CDR3 reads CASRGTSPYGKFF. The CDR3 nucleotides are TGTGCCAGCAGGGGGACTAGTCCGTATGGAAAGTTCTTC.

The DNA of the CDR3 is TGCAGTGCTAGTCGTGGACTAGCGGGCTACGAGCAGTACTTC. Encoded protein: CSASRGLAGYEQYF. The rearrangement uses TRBV20-1 and TRBJ2-7; TRBD2 matches 11 bases. J gave up 3 bases and V 3 bases, and 4 bases lay outside the gene matches. The CDR3 loop spans 14 amino acids. Per germline, CDR1 DFQATT and CDR2 SNEGSKA (reference sequence).

The chain links TRBV30 to TRBJ1-5; the match to TRBD1 covers 7 bases. This CDR3 spans 17 amino acids. V dropped 1 base and J dropped 0; count of bases not matched to a gene: 9. Germline loops: CDR1 GTSNPN, CDR2 SVGIG (reference sequence). This CDR3 is CAWSADRRQPSNQPQHF. The CDR3 nucleotides are TGTGCCTGGAGTGCGGACAGGCGCCAGCCTAGCAATCAGCCCCAGCATTTT.

The chain employs TRBV2 and TRBJ1-2; possibly TRBD1 for D (6 bases). V was cut by 1 base and J by 5 bases, with 17 bases left in between. Germline loops: CDR1 SNHLY, CDR2 FYNNEI. The CDR3 runs to 16 residues. CDR3 coding DNA: TGTGCCAGCAGTGAAGGGGTCGACAGGTCCTGGTATGGCTACACCTTC. Protein product: CASSEGVDRSWYGYTF.

A note on this clone: A read error may produce the germline difference seen at one junction end. The chain has TRBV25-1 and TRBJ1-1; a weak D match, TRBD1 (5 bases). Germline CDR1 is MGHDK and CDR2 is SYGVNS. This CDR3 comprises 14 residues. The CDR3 DNA follows: TGTGCCAGCAGTGAATCAGCCTTCCAGGGTGCAATTTCGTTT. Translated: CASSESAFQGAISF.

This rearrangement joins TRBV15 to TRBJ2-5; 8 bases align to TRBD1. V gave up 2 bases and J gave up 7 bases; unmatched junction bases: 6. This CDR3 region has 14 residues. Germline V gene data show CDR1 as LNHNV and CDR2 as YYDKDF (reference sequence). The CDR3 loop reads CATSRQGAGWTQYF. CDR3 nucleotides: TGTGCCACCAGCAGACAGGGGGCGGGTTGGACCCAGTACTTC.

The chain joins TRBV6-1 to TRBJ2-7; D ambiguous. From germline, CDR1 is MNHNS and CDR2 SASEGT. CDR3 size: 13 residues. V lost 0 bases and J lost 4, with 7 bases in between. The CDR3 spells CASSEAEHYEQYF. CDR3 bases: TGTGCCAGCAGTGAAGCCGAACATTACGAGCAGTACTTC.

On this clone: One end of the junction fails to match germline, which may point to a read error. CDR3 sequence reads: CASSIAGVPSNEQFF. For the CDR3, the DNA is TGTGCCAGCAGCATAGCGGGAGTACCAAGCAATGAGCAGTTCTTC. This rearrangement joins TRBV7-6 to TRBJ2-1, with 9 bases identical to TRBD2. This CDR3 is built from 15 residues. Germline CDR1 and CDR2: SGHVS and FNYEAQ.

CDR3 DNA sequence: TGTGCCAGCAGTTTGGGGACGGGAGGGAACACTGAAGCTTTCTTT. Protein sequence: CASSLGTGGNTEAFF. The gene calls are TRBV28 and TRBJ1-1, with TRBD1 as a possible D gene (5 bases). The V gene's germline CDR1 is MDHEN and CDR2 SYDVKM. V was clipped by 3 bases and J by 1 base, with 12 bases between them. There are 15 residues in the CDR3.

The chain links TRBV9 to TRBJ2-3; no firm D call. The germline V gene encodes CDR1 SGDLS and CDR2 YYNGEE. Trimming left V 4 bases short and J 2 bases short, with 11 bases between. The CDR3 loop spans 14 amino acids. The CDR3 DNA reads as TGTGCCAGCAGCCGCTCGCCGGTCACAGATACGCAGTATTTT. Amino acid sequence: CASSRSPVTDTQYF.

V is TRBV29-1 and J is TRBJ1-2; weak D call: TRBD1 (6 bases). Looked up from germline, CDR1 is SQVTM and CDR2 is ANQGSEA. The V and J ends lost 6 bases and 8 bases respectively, with 13 bases between them. This CDR3 is built from 11 residues. As DNA, the CDR3 is TGCAGCGTGAGTTGGGGGCGAGGCTACACCTTC. Translation gives CSVSWGRGYTF. The variable domain in full, completed from reference TRBV29-1 and TRBJ1-2, reads SAVISQKPSRDICQRGTSLTIQCQVDSQVTMMFWYRQQPGQSLTLIATANQGSEATYESGFVIDKFPISRPNLTFSTLTVSNMSPEDSSIYLCSVSWGRGYTFGSGTRLTVV.

This clone was detected a few times. The chain couples TRBV5-4 to TRBJ1-1; D is unresolved. Trimming shortened V by 1 base and J by 1 base, and 8 bases separated the two germline ends. Germline loops: CDR1 SGHNT, CDR2 YYREEE (reference sequence). This CDR3 has 14 amino acids. CDR3 region: CASSLLERNTEAFF. The CDR3 DNA is TGTGCCAGCAGCTTGTTGGAGAGGAACACTGAAGCTTTCTTT.

The CDR3 nucleotides are TGTGCCAGCTCACCGAGGGGGCGTAGCAATCAGCCCCAGCATTTT. Encoded protein: CASSPRGRSNQPQHF. This chain connects TRBV18 to TRBJ1-5; 7 bases are shared with TRBD1. V dropped 3 bases and J dropped 0; count of bases not matched to a gene: 2. The CDR3 runs to 15 residues. Germline V CDR1 and CDR2: KGHSH, LQKENI.

The rearrangement uses TRBV28 and TRBJ2-3, with TRBD2 matching 10 bases. J was trimmed by 6 bases and V by 6 bases; bases with no gene match: 9. The CDR3 has 15 residues. Germline V CDR1 and CDR2: MDHEN, SYDVKM. CDR3 in amino acids: CASRPLAGGPDTQYF. The DNA for the CDR3 is TGTGCCAGCAGACCTTTAGCGGGGGGACCGGATACGCAGTATTTT.

The chain employs TRBV5-8 and TRBJ1-1, with 7 bases that match TRBD1. This CDR3 is 14 amino acids long. V was clipped by 6 bases and J by 0 bases; unmatched bases: 5. CDR1 is SGHTS, CDR2 YDEGEE, per germline. CDR3 nucleotide sequence: TGTGCCAGCACCTTAACAGGGGTGAACACTGAAGCTTTCTTT. Translation gives CASTLTGVNTEAFF.

V gene TRBV7-9 combines with J gene TRBJ1-2, with D uncertain. The CDR3 has 14 residues. Germline V gene data show CDR1 as SEHNR and CDR2 as FQNEAQ (reference sequence). Trimming left V 1 base short and J 4 bases short, with 10 bases between. The CDR3 coding sequence is TGTGCCAGCAGCTTAGACGGTCGAATCTATGGCTACACCTTC. Protein product: CASSLDGRIYGYTF.

The gene calls are TRBV15 and TRBJ2-5; perhaps TRBD2 as D (5 bases). Germline V gene lookup returns CDR1 LNHNV and CDR2 YYDKDF (reference sequence). V lost 3 bases to trimming and J lost 4 bases, with 12 bases between them. The CDR3 runs 14 residues. The CDR3 bases are TGTGCCACCAGCAGTATCGGGGAAGGAGAGACCCAGTACTTC. Translation gives CATSSIGEGETQYF.

The chain couples TRBV5-1 to TRBJ1-1, with D unclear. This CDR3 comprises 12 residues. Trimming shortened V by 0 bases and J by 4 bases, and 4 bases separated the two germline ends. Germline lookup yields CDR1 SGHRS and CDR2 YFSETQ. Here the CDR3 reads CASSLDRTEAFF. CDR3 nucleotide sequence: TGCGCCAGCAGCTTGGATCGCACTGAAGCTTTCTTT.

The J gene is TRBJ1-2, the V gene TRBV4-2, with 9 bases lining up with TRBD1. J lost 4 bases, V lost 0 bases, and 12 bases had no gene match. Germline-derived CDR1 and CDR2 are LGHNA and YNFKEQ. CDR3 length equals 18 residues. The CDR3 DNA reads as TGTGCCAGCAGCCAAGATTTGGCGTGGGACAGGGAGGCCTATGGCTACACCTTC. Amino acids: CASSQDLAWDREAYGYTF.

The gene calls are TRBV6-2 or TRBV6-3 and TRBJ1-5, with 7 bases identical to TRBD1. Germline loops: CDR1 MNHEY, CDR2 SVGEGT. The J segment lost 7 bases and the V segment lost 7 bases, leaving 10 bases of the junction unmatched. This CDR3 contains 14 residues. The CDR3 sequence: CASNPTGTGQPQHF. CDR3 nucleotides: TGTGCCAGCAACCCGACAGGGACGGGGCAGCCCCAGCATTTT.

The gene calls are TRBV2 and TRBJ2-1; 10 nucleotides agree with TRBD2. The CDR3 spans 15 residues. CDR1 and CDR2 (germline): SNHLY, FYNNEI. Trimming at V came to 5 bases and at J to 3 bases, leaving 4 bases not matched to a gene. This CDR3 reads CASSQRTSGYNEQFF. In DNA form, the CDR3 reads TGTGCCAGCAGTCAACGGACTAGCGGCTACAATGAGCAGTTCTTC.

CDR3 sequence (DNA): TGTGCCAGCTCAACAGGGGGAAGAACCGGGGAGCTGTTTTTT. Its translation: CASSTGGRTGELFF. V usage is TRBV18 and J usage is TRBJ2-2; 8 bases are shared with TRBD1. Germline V gene data show CDR1 as KGHSH and CDR2 as LQKENI. The length of the CDR3 is 14 residues. With 5 bases clipped from V and 5 bases from J, the junction kept 4 bases outside the gene matches.

The chain employs TRBV10-3 and TRBJ2-7, with 9 positions matching TRBD2. The germline CDR1 and CDR2 sequences are ENHRY and SYGVKD. The CDR3 has 16 amino acids. V was pared by 3 bases and J by 2 bases, with 8 bases of the junction left unmatched. This CDR3 is CAISDPTLAGPYEQYF. The CDR3 region has the DNA TGTGCCATCAGTGACCCAACACTAGCGGGCCCCTACGAGCAGTACTTC.

This sequence joins TRBV30 and TRBJ1-6; D ambiguous. The V gene's germline CDR1 is GTSNPN and CDR2 SVGIG (reference sequence). CDR3 length equals 14 residues. The V end was cut by 4 bases, the J end by 9 bases, with 16 bases between. The CDR3 loop reads CAWTFAGSSSPLHF. The CDR3 nucleotides read TGTGCCTGGACCTTCGCGGGGAGTAGTTCACCCCTCCACTTT.

The chain is built from TRBV7-2 and TRBJ2-5; maybe TRBD1 (5 bases). Germline loops: CDR1 SGHTA, CDR2 FQGNSA. V was clipped by 11 bases and J by 5 bases, with 9 bases between them. There are 10 residues in the CDR3. The CDR3 bases are TGTGCCTCAGGGTTGGAGACCCAGTACTTC. It translates to CASGLETQYF.

The chain employs TRBV18 and TRBJ2-7; 7 bases agree with TRBD2. Germline CDR1 KGHSH, CDR2 LQKENI. V lost 1 base, J lost 7 bases, and 13 bases stayed unmatched. CDR3 size: 16 residues. The CDR3 region is CASSPLSSGATREQYF. The CDR3 bases are TGTGCCAGCTCACCACTGTCTAGCGGAGCTACGAGGGAGCAGTACTTC. Full variable domain (rest looked up from reference TRBV18 and TRBJ2-7): NAGVMQNPRHLVRRRGQEARLRCSPMKGHSHVYWYRQLPEEGLKFMVYLQKENIIDESGMPKERFSAEFPKEGPSILRIQQVVRGDSAAYFCASSPLSSGATREQYFGPGTRLTVT.